The 5 T cell receptor beta chains below come from one sample, sequenced in a study of shared clonotypes between healthy human individuals. Repertoires were generated with immunoSEQ multiplex PCR, while TCRdb's copy carries only in-frame clones and drops some. This table holds more than 1 million clones, around 82% found once. Sequencing input: memory CD4+ T cells from PBMCs. Subset given: CD45RA-negative fraction. The receptor source for this set is a man younger than 35 in good health. Some clones in this sample may be carry-over from other donors' samples.

This chain uses TRBV30 with TRBJ1-6; no definite D call. This CDR3 region has 18 residues. The germline V and J ends were trimmed by 0 bases and 7 bases, with 22 bases remaining between them. In germline, CDR1 is GTSNPN, CDR2 SVGIG (reference sequence). The CDR3 DNA reads as TGTGCCTGGAGTGTACACCCCCCCGGGGAGGGTAACAATTCACCCCTCCACTTT. Translation: CAWSVHPPGEGNNSPLHF. The whole variable domain, remainder taken from reference TRBV30 and TRBJ1-6, is SQTIHQWPATLVQPVGSPLSLECTVEGTSNPNLYWYRQAAGRGLQLLFYSVGIGQISSEVPQNLSASRPQDRQFILSSKKLLLSDSGFYLCAWSVHPPGEGNNSPLHFGNGTRLTVT.

The CDR3, as DNA: TGCAGCGGCTTACCGGGACACTCGAACACTGAAGCTTTCTTT. Translation: CSGLPGHSNTEAFF. The chain recombines TRBV29-1 with TRBJ1-1, with D perhaps TRBD1 (6 bases). This CDR3 comprises 14 residues. The V and J ends lost 7 bases and 1 base respectively, with 16 bases between them. Looked up from germline, CDR1 is SQVTM and CDR2 is ANQGSEA.

The chain uses TRBV5-8 and TRBJ2-1; TRBD2 might be the D (5 bases). V was clipped by 4 bases and J by 1 base, with 24 bases between them. Germline CDR1 SGHTS, CDR2 YDEGEE. There are 19 residues in the CDR3. CDR3 in amino acids: CASSLVQDQERGSYNEQFF. The CDR3 DNA sequence: TGTGCCAGCAGCCTGGTCCAGGATCAGGAACGGGGATCCTACAATGAGCAGTTCTTC.

Worth noting for this clone: Germline is not matched at one junction end, which may reflect a read error. V gene TRBV30 combines with J gene TRBJ2-7; 8 nucleotides line up with TRBD2. CDR1 and CDR2 from the germline V gene are GTSNPN and SVGIG (reference sequence). This CDR3 is 14 amino acids long. The CDR3 coding sequence is TGTGCCTGGAGTGTGTCGGGAGGGAGTTGGGCCGAGAACTTC. Protein sequence: CAWSVSGGSWAENF.

The chain uses TRBV7-2 and TRBJ2-7; perhaps TRBD2 as D (5 bases). Per the germline V gene, CDR1 is SGHTA and CDR2 is FQGNSA. Trimming removed 3 bases at V and 5 bases at J, with 14 bases between. The CDR3 runs to 14 residues. CDR3 in DNA: TGTGCCAGCAGCTTGGCCGGAACTAGAGACGAGCAGTACTTC. This codes for CASSLAGTRDEQYF. Variable domain in full (rest from reference TRBV7-2 and TRBJ2-7): GAGVSQSPSNKVTEKGKDVELRCDPISGHTALYWYRQSLGQGLEFLIYFQGNSAPDKSGLPSDRFSAERTGGSVSTLTIQRTQQEDSAVYLCASSLAGTRDEQYFGPGTRLTVT.